These 31 T cell receptor beta chains originate from one sample sequenced in a study of T-cell reconstitution after alpha-beta-depleted transplantation in children. Unique molecular identifiers featured in how the TCRbeta library was prepared. MiXCR, applied by TCRdb to the PCR reads, yields one record per CDR3 protein. This sample has about 900,000 distinct CDR3 sequences, with roughly 29% found just once. Sequencing used PBMCs, mostly from graft donor cells, obtained 360 days after TCRalphabeta/CD19-depleted stem cell transplant. Receptor source: a boy in the first two years of life who had a stem cell transplant for SCID, so the T cells may come from the graft donor.

This clonotype was detected a few times. The V gene is TRBV12-3 or TRBV12-4, the J gene TRBJ1-4; a weak D match, TRBD1 (5 bases). Trimming pared 3 bases from V and 0 bases from J, leaving 14 bases between. The CDR3 totals 17 residues. The CDR3 spells CASSLGGLGSTNEKLFF. CDR3 coding DNA: TGTGCCAGCAGTTTGGGGGGTCTGGGGTCAACTAATGAAAAACTGTTTTTT.

This clonotype has just a few counts. V is TRBV12-3 or TRBV12-4 and J is TRBJ2-2; unclear D gene. V lost 3 bases and J 1 base, leaving 12 bases between the germline ends. The CDR3 contains 16 residues. Here the CDR3 reads CASSLSPSGNTGELFF. CDR3 nucleotides: TGTGCCAGCAGTTTGAGTCCTTCAGGGAACACCGGGGAGCTGTTTTTT.

In this sample, this clonotype turned up a few times. V and J are TRBV12-3 or TRBV12-4 and TRBJ2-2, with 7 positions matching TRBD2. V lost 6 bases, J lost 2 bases, and 3 bases stayed unmatched. The CDR3 length is 14 residues. In DNA form, the CDR3 reads TGTGCCAGCAGCCGACTAGCTAACACCGGGGAGCTGTTTTTT. Protein product: CASSRLANTGELFF.

This clonotype was detected a few times. Its ends do not fully match the called genes, so a read error is possible. The V gene is TRBV6-5, the J gene TRBJ1-1; D unclear. CDR1 is MNHEY, CDR2 SVGAGI, per germline. The CDR3 is 16 residues long. The CDR3 is CASSYSSSGKNAEAFF. DNA for the CDR3: TGTGCCAGCAGTTACTCGTCCTCTGGCAAGAACGCTGAAGCTTTCTTT.

The chain joins TRBV5-5 to TRBJ1-6, with D possibly TRBD1 on 6 matching bases. CDR1 and CDR2 (germline): SGHKS, YYEKEE (reference sequence). This CDR3 has 15 amino acids. Trimming left V 1 base short and J 5 bases short, with 10 bases between. This CDR3 is CASSLYPGDNSPLHF. The CDR3 nucleotides are TGTGCCAGCAGCTTGTACCCAGGGGATAATTCACCCCTCCACTTT. The full variable domain, its missing parts supplied by reference TRBV5-5 and TRBJ1-6, is DAGVTQSPTHLIKTRGQQVTLRCSPISGHKSVSWYQQVLGQGPQFIFQYYEKEERGRGNFPDRFSARQFPNYSSELNVNALLLGDSALYLCASSLYPGDNSPLHFGNGTRLTVT.

V usage is TRBV7-9 and J usage is TRBJ2-1; 8 bases agree with TRBD1. This CDR3 contains 15 residues. Trimming took 5 bases from V and 5 from J; bases not matched to a gene: 8. Germline CDR1 reads SEHNR; CDR2 reads FQNEAQ (reference sequence). CDR3 in amino acids: CASSHGTGFNNEQFF. In DNA, the CDR3 is TGTGCCAGCAGCCACGGGACAGGTTTTAACAATGAGCAGTTCTTC.

V is TRBV27 and J is TRBJ2-1; a weak D match, TRBD2 (5 bases). Germline CDR1 MNHEY, CDR2 SMNVEV (reference sequence). V was cut by 3 bases and J by 0 bases, with 9 bases left in between. The CDR3 runs 15 residues. Here the CDR3 DNA reads TGTGCCAGCAGTTTCGGGGAGAGCTCCTACAATGAGCAGTTCTTC. This encodes CASSFGESSYNEQFF.

This chain joins TRBV28 and TRBJ2-1; D ambiguous. Germline assignment: CDR1 MDHEN and CDR2 SYDVKM. Trimming left V 8 bases short and J 5 bases short, with 22 bases between. The CDR3 length is 16 residues. The CDR3 DNA follows: TGTGCCAGCGGTGACCCCGGGTTTTTAAGAGACAATGAGCAGTTCTTC. Translated: CASGDPGFLRDNEQFF.

The chain uses TRBV5-1 and TRBJ2-1; 10 positions match TRBD2. The CDR3 spans 16 residues. Germline lookup yields CDR1 SGHRS and CDR2 YFSETQ. Trimming cost V 0 bases and J 5 bases; bases outside gene matches: 5. CDR3 nucleotides: TGCGCCAGCAGCTTGGGGGTAGCGGGGGGCAACAATGAGCAGTTCTTC. Its translation is CASSLGVAGGNNEQFF. The full variable domain, completed using reference TRBV5-1 and TRBJ2-1, is KAGVTQTPRYLIKTRGQQVTLSCSPISGHRSVSWYQQTPGQGLQFLFEYFSETQRNKGNFPGRFSGRQFSNSRSEMNVSTLELGDSALYLCASSLGVAGGNNEQFFGPGTRLTVL.

The chain is built from TRBV12-3 or TRBV12-4 and TRBJ2-3; TRBD2 aligns across 7 bases. CDR3 length equals 17 residues. Trimming took 5 bases from V and 2 from J; bases not matched to a gene: 13. The CDR3 DNA reads TGTGCCAGCAGTGACTCCTCGGCGGGGGAGGCCACAGATACGCAGTATTTT. This codes for CASSDSSAGEATDTQYF.

The chain uses TRBV10-3 and TRBJ2-5; D may match TRBD1 or TRBD2 (6 bases each). The CDR3 consists of 15 residues. Germline values: CDR1 ENHRY, CDR2 SYGVKD. The V end lost 3 bases, the J end lost 2 bases, and 13 bases lay between the germline ends. The CDR3 protein is CAISDQGRFQETQYF. CDR3 DNA sequence: TGTGCCATCAGTGATCAGGGGAGGTTTCAAGAGACCCAGTACTTC.

This rearrangement joins TRBV5-4 to TRBJ2-6, with a weak D call TRBD1 (5 bases). CDR3 length equals 17 residues. V was clipped by 1 base and J by 4 bases, with 15 bases between them. Germline V gives CDR1 SGHNT, CDR2 YYREEE (reference sequence). This CDR3 is CASSLRQIMAGANVLTF. The DNA for the CDR3 is TGTGCCAGCAGCTTGAGACAGATTATGGCAGGGGCCAACGTCCTGACTTTC.

This chain's CDR3 is CAIRSPGAYEQYF. The CDR3 coding sequence is TGTGCCATCAGGAGTCCAGGGGCCTACGAGCAGTACTTC. The chain uses TRBV10-3 and TRBJ2-7; D possibly corresponds to TRBD1 (6 bases). Germline values: CDR1 ENHRY, CDR2 SYGVKD. V dropped 6 bases and J dropped 2 bases, with 11 bases sitting between them. The CDR3 is 13 residues long.

This chain connects TRBV4-3 to TRBJ1-2, with unresolved D. This CDR3 region has 14 residues. Germline lookup yields CDR1 LGHNA and CDR2 YSLEER. The V end was cut by 5 bases, the J end by 5 bases, with 15 bases between. The CDR3 loop reads CASSEVGLGYGYTF. In DNA, the CDR3 is TGCGCCAGCAGCGAAGTAGGGCTAGGGTATGGCTACACCTTC.

This chain joins TRBV12-3 or TRBV12-4 and TRBJ2-1; maybe TRBD2 (5 bases). The V gene lost 5 bases and the J gene lost 0 bases, with 11 bases spanning the gap. CDR3 length: 15 residues. As DNA, the CDR3 is TGTGCCAGCAGTATCCAAGGGAGCTCCTACAATGAGCAGTTCTTC. This translates into CASSIQGSSYNEQFF.

This clonotype came up a few times. CDR3 region: CASSPLTGSSDTQYF. In DNA, the CDR3 is TGCGCCAGCAGCCCTTTGACAGGGTCGTCGGATACGCAGTATTTT. The rearrangement joins TRBV5-1 to TRBJ2-3; 7 nucleotides match TRBD1. V trimming: 4 bases; J trimming: 6 bases; junction bases outside the gene matches: 11. CDR1 SGHRS and CDR2 YFSETQ come from the germline V gene. The CDR3 is 15 residues long.

The chain carries TRBV11-3 and TRBJ2-1, with 12 bases lining up with TRBD2. V dropped 2 bases and J dropped 7; count of bases not matched to a gene: 6. Germline V CDR1 and CDR2: SGHNT, YENEEA. This CDR3 spans 16 amino acids. As DNA, the CDR3 is TGTGCCAGCAGCTTACTAGCGGGGGGGCTGAGGAATGAGCAGTTCTTC. It specifies CASSLLAGGLRNEQFF.

A few counts support this clonotype. V and J are TRBV3-1 and TRBJ2-5, with TRBD2 identical over 9 bases. This CDR3 has 14 amino acids. Germline lookup yields CDR1 LGHDT and CDR2 YNNKEL (reference sequence). Germline trimming cut 5 bases from V and 5 bases from J; bases unmatched to any gene: 6. In DNA form, the CDR3 reads TGTGCCAGCAGCAGTCTAGCGGGGTGGGAGACCCAGTACTTC. Its translation is CASSSLAGWETQYF.

The DNA of the CDR3 is TGCAGTGCTAGTGGTAACAGGGCGGAGACCCAGTACTTC. It codes for CSASGNRAETQYF. The gene calls are TRBV20-1 and TRBJ2-5, with a weak D call TRBD1 (6 bases). There are 13 residues in the CDR3. The V end lost 3 bases, the J end lost 5 bases, and 13 bases lay between the germline ends. CDR1 is DFQATT and CDR2 is SNEGSKA in the germline V gene (reference sequence).

This sequence joins TRBV29-1 and TRBJ1-2; 7 bases fit TRBD1. V trimming: 4 bases; J trimming: 6 bases; junction bases outside the gene matches: 5. In germline, CDR1 is SQVTM, CDR2 ANQGSEA. CDR3 length equals 12 residues. CDR3 protein: CSVGAGGNGYTF. The CDR3 DNA follows: TGCAGCGTTGGCGCAGGGGGAAATGGCTACACCTTC. Full variable domain (remainder filled in from reference TRBV29-1 and TRBJ1-2): SAVISQKPSRDICQRGTSLTIQCQVDSQVTMMFWYRQQPGQSLTLIATANQGSEATYESGFVIDKFPISRPNLTFSTLTVSNMSPEDSSIYLCSVGAGGNGYTFGSGTRLTVV.

J is TRBJ1-6 and V is TRBV12-3 or TRBV12-4; 9 bases agree with TRBD1. This CDR3 spans 15 amino acids. V trimming: 3 bases; J trimming: 9 bases; junction bases outside the gene matches: 6. CDR3 region: CASSFWGQGISPLHF. The CDR3 DNA sequence: TGTGCCAGCAGTTTTTGGGGACAGGGAATTTCACCCCTCCACTTT.

This clonotype has just one count. The chain links TRBV6-2 or TRBV6-3 to TRBJ2-3; D is unclear. Trimming took off 6 bases at V and 3 bases at J, with 7 bases between the two ends. CDR3 length: 12 amino acids. Germline V gives CDR1 MNHEY, CDR2 SVGEGT. The CDR3 protein is CASSILTDTQYF. DNA of the CDR3: TGTGCCAGCAGCATATTGACAGATACGCAGTATTTT.

This clonotype was recorded at least ten times. This chain's CDR3 is CASSRDRYRGQETQYF. The CDR3 DNA reads as TGTGCCAGCAGCCGAGATAGGTACAGGGGGCAAGAGACCCAGTACTTC. V usage is TRBV7-8 and J usage is TRBJ2-5, with 8 bases lining up with TRBD1. J gave up 2 bases and V 5 bases, and 10 bases lay outside the gene matches. The germline gives CDR1 SGHVS, CDR2 FQNEAQ. The CDR3 totals 16 residues.

The sample holds one count of this clonotype. The V call is TRBV11-2, the J call TRBJ2-1; D not resolved. Germline CDR1 is SGHAT and CDR2 is FQNNGV. CDR3 length equals 10 residues. V shed 8 bases and J shed 7 bases, with 6 bases lying between them. In DNA, the CDR3 is TGTGCCAGCGGCTGGAATGAGCAGTTCTTC. This codes for CASGWNEQFF.

The V call is TRBV5-1, the J call TRBJ2-5, with a tentative D call TRBD1 (5 bases). Trimming cost V 0 bases and J 2 bases, with 11 bases left between them. In germline, CDR1 is SGHRS, CDR2 YFSETQ. The CDR3 consists of 15 residues. Here the CDR3 reads CASSLGGPWQETQYF. The CDR3 coding sequence is TGCGCCAGCAGCTTGGGGGGCCCATGGCAAGAGACCCAGTACTTC.

There are a few counts of this clonotype. The genes are TRBV12-5 and TRBJ2-3; no reliable D call. The CDR3 is 13 amino acids. Germline V CDR1 and CDR2: LGHNT, FRNRAP. V dropped 2 bases and J dropped 3 bases, with 6 bases sitting between them. The chain's CDR3 is CASGLMVTDTQYF. The CDR3, as DNA: TGTGCTAGTGGTTTGATGGTTACAGATACGCAGTATTTT. Filled out from reference TRBV12-5 and TRBJ2-3, the complete variable domain reads DARVTQTPRHKVTEMGQEVTMRCQPILGHNTVFWYRQTMMQGLELLAYFRNRAPLDDSGMPKDRFSAEMPDATLATLKIQPSEPRDSAVYFCASGLMVTDTQYFGPGTRLTVL.

The V call is TRBV2, the J call TRBJ2-5; a weak D match, TRBD2 (6 bases). CDR1 and CDR2 (germline): SNHLY, FYNNEI. Trimming left V 3 bases short and J 0 bases short, with 11 bases between. The CDR3 runs 15 residues. The DNA for the CDR3 is TGTGCCAGCAGTGATGGGGGGACCTACCAAGAGACCCAGTACTTC. It yields the protein CASSDGGTYQETQYF.

This chain links TRBV5-1 with TRBJ1-6, with 8 bases fitting TRBD1. The CDR3 sequence is 15 residues long. J gave up 9 bases and V 4 bases, and 9 bases lay outside the gene matches. Looked up from germline, CDR1 is SGHRS and CDR2 is YFSETQ. Written as DNA, the CDR3 is TGCGCCAGCAGCCCGAAGGACAGGGCAGGTTCACCCCTCCACTTT. It is translated as CASSPKDRAGSPLHF. Together with reference TRBV5-1 and TRBJ1-6, the CDR3 gives the full variable domain: KAGVTQTPRYLIKTRGQQVTLSCSPISGHRSVSWYQQTPGQGLQFLFEYFSETQRNKGNFPGRFSGRQFSNSRSEMNVSTLELGDSALYLCASSPKDRAGSPLHFGNGTRLTVT.

The chain combines TRBV19 with TRBJ2-1, with D maybe TRBD1 (6 bases). Trimming took off 5 bases at V and 4 bases at J, with 15 bases between the two ends. The CDR3 consists of 15 residues. Looked up from germline, CDR1 is LNHDA and CDR2 is SQIVND (reference sequence). The CDR3 DNA sequence: TGTGCCAGTAGTCCCAAAGGACAGCTTTACAATGAGCAGTTCTTC. It codes for CASSPKGQLYNEQFF.

The chain recombines TRBV5-1 with TRBJ2-3, with D perhaps matching TRBD2 (5 bases). The germline CDR1 and CDR2 sequences are SGHRS and YFSETQ. V was cut by 0 bases and J by 11 bases, with 10 bases left in between. The CDR3 has 12 amino acids. This CDR3 is CASSLAGEGQYF. The DNA for the CDR3 is TGCGCCAGCAGCTTGGCCGGCGAGGGGCAGTATTTT.

The chain joins TRBV7-9 to TRBJ2-3; unclear D gene. This CDR3 contains 13 residues. Germline V gives CDR1 SEHNR, CDR2 FQNEAQ (reference sequence). With 2 bases removed from V and 4 bases from J, the gap between germline ends came to 7 bases. This CDR3 is CASSLKGPDTQYF. The DNA of the CDR3 is TGTGCCAGCAGCTTAAAAGGGCCAGATACGCAGTATTTT.